Below, 5 T cell receptor beta chains from the same sample are listed, as sequenced in a study of early stage breast cancer tumors. Sequencing was performed with immunoSEQ multiplex PCR; in TCRdb, only in-frame clones are kept and a portion is missing. The sample lists around 9,800 clones, 75% to 85% seen once, with about 15% in the top ten. Sequencing used breast tumor tissue. These receptors were taken from a person aged 70 to 85 with breast cancer.

This clone is termed medium-sized. The J gene is TRBJ2-3, the V gene TRBV19; D uncertain. Germline loops: CDR1 LNHDA, CDR2 SQIVND (reference sequence). The CDR3 consists of 13 residues. V shed 1 base and J shed 2 bases, with 4 bases lying between them. The CDR3, as DNA: TGTGCCAGTAGTATAGTCCTCACAGATACGCAGTATTTT. Translating gives CASSIVLTDTQYF.

This clone is medium-sized in the sample. The chain links TRBV4-1 to TRBJ2-5; TRBD2 agrees at 7 bases. The CDR3 spans 13 residues. Germline V CDR1 and CDR2: MGHRA, YSYEKL. The V segment lost 1 base and the J segment 5 bases; nucleotides outside the gene matches: 1. The CDR3 spells CASSQGGGETQYF. DNA for the CDR3: TGCGCCAGCAGCCAAGGGGGGGGTGAGACCCAGTACTTC.

The chain is built from TRBV18 and TRBJ2-5; TRBD2 matches 15 bases. Germline V CDR1 and CDR2: KGHSH, LQKENI. CDR3 length: 18 residues. J gave up 5 bases and V 0 bases, and 7 bases lay outside the gene matches. The CDR3 region has the DNA TGTGCCAGCTCACCACCGGGACTAGCGGGGGGTCAAAGGGAGACCCAGTACTTC. It codes for CASSPPGLAGGQRETQYF. The whole variable domain, filled in from reference TRBV18 and TRBJ2-5, reads NAGVMQNPRHLVRRRGQEARLRCSPMKGHSHVYWYRQLPEEGLKFMVYLQKENIIDESGMPKERFSAEFPKEGPSILRIQQVVRGDSAAYFCASSPPGLAGGQRETQYFGPGTRLLVL.

This chain connects TRBV11-2 to TRBJ2-3; 8 bases agree with TRBD1. CDR1 and CDR2 from the germline V gene are SGHAT and FQNNGV. The CDR3 loop spans 15 amino acids. V lost 1 base and J lost 3; bases outside the gene matches: 3. DNA of the CDR3: TGTGCCAGCAGCTTAGCCGGACAGGGTACAGATACGCAGTATTTT. Translated, it gives CASSLAGQGTDTQYF.

The V and J genes are TRBV10-1 and TRBJ2-7, with D tentatively TRBD1 (6 bases). Trimming stripped 8 bases from V and 4 bases from J, with 24 bases between. Germline V CDR1 and CDR2: WNHNN, SYGVQD (reference sequence). This CDR3 has 16 residues. The CDR3 reads CASSPSGTPGVYEQYF. The CDR3 DNA follows: TGCGCCAGCTCACCATCCGGGACACCTGGAGTTTACGAGCAGTACTTC.